This T cell receptor (beta chain) was documented in a study of blood T cell repertoires in COVID-19. Study-level background: Nucleic acid was either cDNA or gDNA, and it came from T cells, B-cell-depleted T cells, or PBMCs.

The CDR3 runs 13 residues. Germline V gene lookup returns CDR1 SNHLY and CDR2 FYNNEI. The V end lost 8 bases, the J end lost 0 bases, and 10 bases lay between the germline ends. Produced via immunoSEQ multiplex PCR; TCRdb's table is partial and in-frame only. Here the sample spans a few hundred thousand clones, roughly 90% being singletons. The sequence came from a man aged 18 to 29 who had recovered from COVID-19. The rearrangement uses TRBV2 and TRBJ1-2; D call uncertain. Sequenced sample: peripheral blood. The CDR3: CASGRQSNYGYTF. The CDR3, as DNA: TGTGCCAGCGGCAGACAATCTAACTATGGCTACACCTTC.